This T cell receptor (beta chain) was retrieved from a study of PD-1 blockade in classical Hodgkin lymphoma. Assay used: immunoSEQ multiplex PCR; TCRdb lists only in-frame clones, some missing. The profile shows 95,000 to 100,000 clones, around 88% of them singletons. The CDR3 has 15 amino acids. CDR1 is MNHEY, CDR2 SMNVEV, per germline (reference sequence). V was cut by 2 bases and J by 0 bases, with 9 bases left in between. As for this clone: Its antigen is as yet unknown.

Points from the study as a whole: Complete responders' diversity at baseline resembled that of newly diagnosed patients.

Every patient had relapsed following autologous stem cell transplantation, and cohorts differed in brentuximab vedotin exposure. Sequences were derived from peripheral blood mononuclear cells (PBMCs), sampled before the second cycle of nivolumab. The sequence was collected from a human donor with classical Hodgkin lymphoma. The chain couples TRBV27 to TRBJ2-3, with D perhaps matching TRBD1 (5 bases). CDR3 sequence reads: CASSLKGLSTDTQYF. In nucleotides, the CDR3 is TGTGCCAGCAGTTTAAAGGGGCTTAGCACAGATACGCAGTATTTT.